Listed here are 10 T cell receptor beta chains from one sample, sequenced in a study of cytotoxic CD8 clonotypes in ibrutinib-treated CLL. Some clones are missing from TCRdb's copy, which holds only in-frame ones; the method was immunoSEQ multiplex PCR. The top ten hold 25% of the sample, which has about 12,000 clones, approximately 67% seen once. This specimen consisted of PBMCs, obtained before ibrutinib treatment. The receptors come from a human donor with chronic lymphocytic leukemia.

This sequence joins TRBV9 and TRBJ2-6; D call uncertain. CDR1 and CDR2 (germline): SGDLS, YYNGEE. The CDR3 totals 18 residues. The V and J ends lost 0 bases and 0 bases respectively, with 13 bases between them. The CDR3 DNA is TGTGCCAGCAGCGTAGTGCCCTCGCTGGGCTCTGGGGCCAACGTCCTGACTTTC. This encodes CASSVVPSLGSGANVLTF.

The J gene is TRBJ2-7, the V gene TRBV5-5; D is undetermined. Germline V lookup: CDR1 SGHKS, CDR2 YYEKEE (reference sequence). This CDR3 has 14 amino acids. Trimming removed 0 bases from V and 4 bases from J, with 11 bases in between. CDR3 loop: CASSLGSGGYEQYF. Written as DNA, the CDR3 is TGTGCCAGCAGCTTGGGGTCCGGCGGATACGAGCAGTACTTC. The full variable domain, its missing parts supplied by reference TRBV5-5 and TRBJ2-7, is DAGVTQSPTHLIKTRGQQVTLRCSPISGHKSVSWYQQVLGQGPQFIFQYYEKEERGRGNFPDRFSARQFPNYSSELNVNALLLGDSALYLCASSLGSGGYEQYFGPGTRLTVT.

This rearrangement joins TRBV27 to TRBJ2-5; D perhaps matches TRBD1 (6 bases). The CDR3 runs 15 residues. Germline V gene sequence: CDR1 MNHEY, CDR2 SMNVEV (reference sequence). The V end was cut by 3 bases, the J end by 4 bases, with 15 bases between. In DNA form, the CDR3 reads TGTGCCAGCAGTTTGGGCAGGGGAATTGGAGAGACCCAGTACTTC. Its protein is CASSLGRGIGETQYF.

This chain connects TRBV7-3 to TRBJ1-1; 8 bases align to TRBD1. V was pared by 5 bases and J by 0 bases, with 5 bases of the junction left unmatched. This CDR3 region has 15 residues. Germline CDR1 and CDR2: SGHTA and FQGTGA. CDR3 nucleotides: TGTGCCAGCAGCCCTCGGACAGGGATGAACACTGAAGCTTTCTTT. This codes for CASSPRTGMNTEAFF.

The chain employs TRBV29-1 and TRBJ2-4, with D tentatively TRBD1 (7 bases). CDR1 is SQVTM, CDR2 ANQGSEA, per germline. There are 15 residues in the CDR3. V was shortened by 6 bases and J by 5 bases, with 20 bases between the two germline ends. The CDR3: CSVRKEGAFQNIQYF. The CDR3 DNA sequence: TGCAGCGTCCGTAAGGAGGGGGCTTTTCAAAACATTCAGTACTTC. Looking up the rest from reference TRBV29-1 and TRBJ2-4 gives the full variable domain: SAVISQKPSRDICQRGTSLTIQCQVDSQVTMMFWYRQQPGQSLTLIATANQGSEATYESGFVIDKFPISRPNLTFSTLTVSNMSPEDSSIYLCSVRKEGAFQNIQYFGAGTRLSVL.

The chain employs TRBV18 and TRBJ2-3, with 9 positions matching TRBD2. This CDR3 contains 16 residues. Germline-derived CDR1 and CDR2 are KGHSH and LQKENI. V lost 4 bases and J lost 4; bases outside the gene matches: 9. CDR3 amino acids: CASSLRSGGKADTQYF. The CDR3 DNA reads TGTGCCAGCTCACTCCGTAGCGGGGGTAAGGCAGATACGCAGTATTTT.

The rearrangement uses TRBV9 and TRBJ2-2; D remains unclear. CDR3 length: 16 residues. Trimming took off 3 bases at V and 1 base at J, with 13 bases between the two ends. Germline loops: CDR1 SGDLS, CDR2 YYNGEE. The CDR3 DNA reads TGTGCCAGCAGCGCAGGATGGAGTCGGAACACCGGGGAGCTGTTTTTT. It yields the protein CASSAGWSRNTGELFF.

V and J are TRBV19 and TRBJ2-3; no clear D. The CDR3 is 13 amino acids. Per germline, CDR1 LNHDA and CDR2 SQIVND (reference sequence). With 5 bases removed from V and 4 bases from J, the gap between germline ends came to 10 bases. DNA for the CDR3: TGTGCCAGTAGTCCCAGACATCCAGATACGCAGTATTTT. Translated, it gives CASSPRHPDTQYF.

For this clone: A read error may account for a junction end that differs from germline. The chain employs TRBV10-2 and TRBJ2-5, with 7 bases fitting TRBD2. This CDR3 is built from 12 residues. Germline values: CDR1 WSHSY, CDR2 SAAADI. The DNA for the CDR3 is TGCGCCAGCAGTTCGGGGGGAGAGGCCCAGTACTTC. Translation gives CASSSGGEAQYF.

Relative to its sample, this clone is medium-sized. The chain has TRBV27 and TRBJ2-4, with D maybe TRBD2 (6 bases). There are 13 residues in the CDR3. The V end lost 5 bases, the J end lost 6 bases, and 11 bases lay between the germline ends. Germline loops: CDR1 MNHEY, CDR2 SMNVEV (reference sequence). CDR3 in DNA: TGTGCCAGCAGTGTCCGGGGAGGAAACATTCAGTACTTC. Translation: CASSVRGGNIQYF.